This T cell receptor beta chain derives from a study of T cells in Graves' hyperthyroidism and ophthalmopathy. Overall study findings and caveats: Blood held most thyroid clonotypes expanded above 0.001 frequency.

The CDR3 regions of TCR beta were amplified from RNA transcripts. HTBI primers were the set used in a first-round RT-PCR of the TCR CDR3. TCRdb re-called the multiplex PCR reads with MiXCR, one entry per CDR3 protein. In the table there are hundreds of thousands of distinct CDR3 sequences, under 25% of which are singletons. With V trimmed by 5 bases and J by 6 bases, 12 bases remained unmatched. The CDR3 is 17 amino acids. The germline V gene encodes CDR1 MDHEN and CDR2 SYDVKM. Patients with ophthalmopathy all had a Clinical Activity Score of at least 3, a NOSPECS grade of at least 4 and duration under 3 months. Lactation, pregnancy, other autoimmune disease or uncontrolled infection excluded patients. The table lists this clonotype with many counts. Its specificity is unknown.

This receptor was obtained from a man aged 25-45 years with Graves' ophthalmopathy. This sequence joins TRBV28 and TRBJ2-7, with 14 bases aligning to TRBD2. The material sequenced was blood. The chain's CDR3 is CASSPPGRLAGGFEQYF. CDR3 sequence (DNA): TGTGCCAGCAGTCCACCGGGCCGACTAGCGGGAGGGTTCGAGCAGTACTTC.